This T cell receptor (beta chain) was obtained from a study of blood T cell repertoires in COVID-19. Sequencing was performed with immunoSEQ multiplex PCR; in TCRdb, only in-frame clones are kept and a portion is missing. The sample shows 140,000 or so clones, about 87% of them seen only once. This clone was seen only once. The CDR3 runs 15 residues. Germline-derived CDR1 and CDR2 are KGHSH and LQKENI. V lost 2 bases and J lost 7; bases outside the gene matches: 7. The TCR comes from a man in his 60s with active or convalescent COVID-19. Source material: peripheral blood. This sequence joins TRBV18 and TRBJ2-2; 7 bases are a match to TRBD1. The CDR3, as DNA: TGTGCCAGCTCACCAATGACAGGGATCGGCGGGGAGCTGTTTTTT. It is translated as CASSPMTGIGGELFF. The variable domain in full, with the rest retrieved from reference TRBV18 and TRBJ2-2, is NAGVMQNPRHLVRRRGQEARLRCSPMKGHSHVYWYRQLPEEGLKFMVYLQKENIIDESGMPKERFSAEFPKEGPSILRIQQVVRGDSAAYFCASSPMTGIGGELFFGEGSRLTVL.